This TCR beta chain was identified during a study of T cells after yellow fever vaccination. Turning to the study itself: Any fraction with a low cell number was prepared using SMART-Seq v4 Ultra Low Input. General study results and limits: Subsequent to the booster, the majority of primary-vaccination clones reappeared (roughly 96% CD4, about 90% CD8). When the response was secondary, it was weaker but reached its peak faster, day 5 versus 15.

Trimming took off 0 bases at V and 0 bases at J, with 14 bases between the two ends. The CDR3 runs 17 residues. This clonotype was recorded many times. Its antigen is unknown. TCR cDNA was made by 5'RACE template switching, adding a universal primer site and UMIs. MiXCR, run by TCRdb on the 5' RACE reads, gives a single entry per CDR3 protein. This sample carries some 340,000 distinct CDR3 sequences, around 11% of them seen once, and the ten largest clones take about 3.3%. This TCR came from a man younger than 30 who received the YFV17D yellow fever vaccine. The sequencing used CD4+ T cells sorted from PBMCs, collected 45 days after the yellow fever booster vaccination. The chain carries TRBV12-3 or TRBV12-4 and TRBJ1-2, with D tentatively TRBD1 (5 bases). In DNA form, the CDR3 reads TGTGCCAGCAGTTTAGCCGGCAGTGGGGCGACTAACTATGGCTACACCTTC. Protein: CASSLAGSGATNYGYTF.